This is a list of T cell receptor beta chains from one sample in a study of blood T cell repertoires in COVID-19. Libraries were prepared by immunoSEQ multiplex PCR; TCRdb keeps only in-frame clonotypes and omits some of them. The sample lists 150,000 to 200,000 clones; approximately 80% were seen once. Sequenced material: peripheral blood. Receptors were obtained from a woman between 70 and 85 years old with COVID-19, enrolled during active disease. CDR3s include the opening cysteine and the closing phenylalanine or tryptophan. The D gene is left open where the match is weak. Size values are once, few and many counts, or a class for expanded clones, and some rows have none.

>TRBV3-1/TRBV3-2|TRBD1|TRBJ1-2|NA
CASSPSGTGGYGYTF
TGTGCCAGCAGCCCCTCCGGGACAGGGGGCTATGGCTACACCTTC
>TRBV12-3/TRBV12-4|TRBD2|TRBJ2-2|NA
CASGRANTGELFF
TGTGCCAGCGGGAGGGCGAATACCGGGGAGCTGTTTTTT
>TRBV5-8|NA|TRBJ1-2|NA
CASSLTPGAGYGYTF
TGTGCCAGCAGCCTCACCCCAGGGGCTGGCTATGGCTACACCTTC
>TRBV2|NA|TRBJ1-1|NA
CASTTGGNTEAFF
TGTGCCAGCACCACGGGAGGGAACACTGAAGCTTTCTTT
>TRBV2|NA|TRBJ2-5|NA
CASSESLETQYF
TGTGCCAGCAGTGAATCTTTGGAGACCCAGTACTTC
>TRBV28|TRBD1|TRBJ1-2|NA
CASSFGTANYGYTF
TGTGCCAGCAGTTTTGGGACAGCTAACTATGGCTACACCTTC
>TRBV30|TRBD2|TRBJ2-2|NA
CARKRSSGRRTGELFF
TGTGCCAGAAAAAGATCTAGCGGGAGAAGAACCGGGGAGCTGTTTTTT
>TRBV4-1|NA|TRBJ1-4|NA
CASSQEGAGRASIEKLFF
TGCGCCAGCAGCCAAGAAGGGGCAGGGAGGGCCTCTATCGAAAAACTGTTTTTT
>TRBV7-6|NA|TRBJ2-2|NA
CASSLVGQPNTGELFF
TGTGCCAGCAGCTTAGTGGGGCAGCCGAACACCGGGGAGCTGTTTTTT
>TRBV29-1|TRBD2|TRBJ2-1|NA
CSVPKSGSRYEQFF
TGCAGCGTCCCTAAAAGCGGGAGTAGATATGAGCAGTTCTTC
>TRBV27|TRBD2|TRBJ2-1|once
CASSWRTSGGASDEQFF
TGTGCCAGCAGTTGGCGGACTAGCGGGGGGGCCTCGGATGAGCAGTTCTTC
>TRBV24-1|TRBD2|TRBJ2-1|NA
CATSDPPLAGGGSYNEQFF
TGTGCCACCAGTGACCCTCCACTAGCGGGAGGAGGGTCCTACAATGAGCAGTTCTTC
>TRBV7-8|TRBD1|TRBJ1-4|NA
CASSSRGSTGSEKLFF
TGTGCCAGCAGCTCGAGGGGGTCGACAGGGAGTGAAAAACTGTTTTTT
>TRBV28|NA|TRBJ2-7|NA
CASSFGWRQQYF
TGTGCCAGCAGTTTTGGTTGGCGGCAGCAGTACTTC
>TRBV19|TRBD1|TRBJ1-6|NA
CASSWDRNSPLHF
TGTGCCAGTAGTTGGGACAGGAATTCACCCCTCCACTTT
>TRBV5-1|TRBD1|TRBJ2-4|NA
CASSLAGDRGYIQYF
TGCGCCAGCAGCTTGGCTGGGGACAGGGGGTACATTCAGTACTTC
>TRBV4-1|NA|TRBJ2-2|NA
CASSQVPGSNTGELFF
TGCGCCAGCAGCCAAGTGCCGGGTAGTAACACCGGGGAGCTGTTTTTT
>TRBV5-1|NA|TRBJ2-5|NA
CASSLSNRIGQETQYF
TGCGCCAGCAGCTTGAGTAACAGAATTGGACAAGAGACCCAGTACTTC
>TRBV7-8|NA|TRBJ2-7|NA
CASSLGLNSYEQYF
TGTGCCAGCAGCTTAGGTCTTAACTCCTACGAGCAGTACTTC
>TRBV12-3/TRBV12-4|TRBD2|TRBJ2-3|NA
CALGRGGTDTQYF
TGTGCCCTAGGGCGGGGGGGCACAGATACGCAGTATTTT
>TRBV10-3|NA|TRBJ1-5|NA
CAISAHRDNDQPQHF
TGTGCCATCAGTGCCCACCGGGACAATGATCAGCCCCAGCATTTT
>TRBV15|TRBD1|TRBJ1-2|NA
CATSRRQGNGYTF
TGTGCCACCAGCAGGCGACAGGGGAATGGCTACACCTTC
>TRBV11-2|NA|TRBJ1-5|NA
CASSLGGRNSNQPQHF
TGTGCCAGCAGCTTAGGCGGCCGGAATAGCAATCAGCCCCAGCATTTT
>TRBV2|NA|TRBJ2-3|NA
CASSSEGRGTDTQYF
TGTGCCAGCAGTTCAGAGGGTCGGGGCACAGATACGCAGTATTTT
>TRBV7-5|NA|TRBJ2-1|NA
CARSLTSGDVNEQFF
TGTGCCAGAAGCTTAACTAGCGGGGACGTGAATGAGCAGTTCTTC
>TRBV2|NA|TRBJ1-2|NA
CASRTGTLDYGYTF
TGTGCCAGCAGGACCGGGACACTGGACTATGGCTACACCTTC
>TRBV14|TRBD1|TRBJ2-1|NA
CASSHIRDRAPEQFF
TGTGCCAGCAGCCATATCCGGGACAGGGCCCCGGAGCAGTTCTTC
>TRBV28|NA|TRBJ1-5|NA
CASSLGGSNQPQHF
TGTGCCAGCAGTTTGGGGGGAAGCAATCAGCCCCAGCATTTT
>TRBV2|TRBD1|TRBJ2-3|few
CASKGNRGRTDTQYF
TGTGCCAGCAAGGGGAACAGGGGACGGACAGATACGCAGTATTTT
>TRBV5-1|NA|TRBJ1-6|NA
CASSFIGLSGSSPLHF
TGCGCCAGCAGCTTCATCGGTCTCAGCGGGAGTTCACCCCTCCACTTT
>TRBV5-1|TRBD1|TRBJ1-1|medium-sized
CASSRTGGGWNTEAFF
TGCGCCAGCAGCCGTACAGGGGGCGGATGGAACACTGAAGCTTTCTTT
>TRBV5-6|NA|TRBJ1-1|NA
CASSLGVNTEAFF
TGTGCCAGCAGCTTGGGAGTGAACACTGAAGCTTTCTTT
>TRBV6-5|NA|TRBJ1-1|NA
CASSRRGWPEAFF
TGTGCCAGCAGCCGAAGGGGGTGGCCTGAAGCTTTCTTT
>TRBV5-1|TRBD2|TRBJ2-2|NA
CASSLDLAGTANTGELFF
TGCGCCAGCAGCTTGGATCTAGCGGGGACCGCGAACACCGGGGAGCTGTTTTTT
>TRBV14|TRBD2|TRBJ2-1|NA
CATRRSGGLIGNEQFF
TGTGCCACCAGACGATCGGGGGGGCTAATTGGAAATGAGCAGTTCTTC
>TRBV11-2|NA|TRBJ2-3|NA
CASSLGPLGRSTDTQYF
TGTGCCAGCAGCCTAGGGCCGTTGGGGAGGAGCACAGATACGCAGTATTTT
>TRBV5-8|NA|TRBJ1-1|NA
CASSSPFAENTEAFF
TGTGCCAGCAGCTCCCCGTTTGCGGAGAACACTGAAGCTTTCTTT
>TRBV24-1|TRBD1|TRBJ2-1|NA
CATGGQGAINEQFF
TGTGCCACCGGTGGACAGGGGGCTATAAATGAGCAGTTCTTC
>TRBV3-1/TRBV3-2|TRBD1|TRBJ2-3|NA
CASSTRQDRVPDTQYF
TGTGCCAGCAGCACCCGTCAGGACAGGGTTCCAGATACGCAGTATTTT
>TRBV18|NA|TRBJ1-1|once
CASSPGSGMNTEAFF
TGTGCCAGCTCACCAGGCAGCGGTATGAACACTGAAGCTTTCTTT
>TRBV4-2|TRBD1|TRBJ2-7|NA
CASSQDGTGNSYEQYF
TGTGCCAGCAGCCAAGATGGGACAGGGAACTCCTACGAGCAGTACTTC